One T cell receptor beta chain is described in this entry. Its target is unknown. In the PCR, 60 Vbeta and 13 Jbeta primers were used. Clones were read by immunoSEQ multiplex PCR, and TCRdb kept only the in-frame ones, dropping some. The repertoire holds about 70,000 clones, with 55% to 65% as singletons. The data stem from a study of cytomegalovirus exposure and HLA in healthy donors. Whole-study context: Approximately 190 million T cells yielded some 120 million unique TCR beta sequences in earlier analysis.

V lost 2 bases, J lost 0 bases, and 8 bases lay in between. The CDR3 loop spans 14 amino acids. In germline, CDR1 is SGHRS, CDR2 YFSETQ. Study outcomes and limitations: It is likely that the observed cluster of highly shared sequence variants was a sequencing artifact.

J is TRBJ1-2 and V is TRBV5-1, with a tentative D call TRBD1 (5 bases). Sequencing used PBMCs. The clonotype comes from a man aged 30 to 45 in good health and CMV-seronegative. DNA for the CDR3: TGCGCCAGCAGCTTCGAGACAGCTAACTATGGCTACACCTTC. Its translation: CASSFETANYGYTF.